The 28 T cell receptor beta chains below were found in one sample sequenced in a study of T cells after yellow fever vaccination. Each CDR3 protein gets one entry after TCRdb re-called the 5' RACE reads with MiXCR. The table lists about 340,000 distinct CDR3 sequences, around 13% of them singletons. Sample: CD4+ T cells sorted from PBMCs, taken 15 days after the yellow fever booster vaccination. Receptors originate from a young man who received the YFV17D yellow fever vaccine.

In its sample, this clonotype was seen a few times. The DNA of the CDR3 is TGTGCCAGCTCACCAGTCGCCAACTATGGCTACACCTTC. This encodes CASSPVANYGYTF. The chain carries TRBV18 and TRBJ1-2, with D unresolved. The germline CDR1 and CDR2 sequences are KGHSH and LQKENI. This CDR3 is built from 13 residues. Trimming stripped 2 bases from V and 2 bases from J, with 6 bases between. Full variable domain (missing parts from reference TRBV18 and TRBJ1-2): NAGVMQNPRHLVRRRGQEARLRCSPMKGHSHVYWYRQLPEEGLKFMVYLQKENIIDESGMPKERFSAEFPKEGPSILRIQQVVRGDSAAYFCASSPVANYGYTFGSGTRLTVV.

The V and J genes are TRBV27 and TRBJ2-7; the D call may be TRBD1 or TRBD2 (5 bases each). The CDR3 loop spans 16 amino acids. Trimming stripped 3 bases from V and 4 bases from J, with 19 bases between. Germline CDR1 and CDR2: MNHEY and SMNVEV (reference sequence). The CDR3: CASSFSSNMGVYEQYF. CDR3 bases: TGTGCCAGCAGTTTTTCTAGCAATATGGGGGTTTACGAGCAGTACTTC.

This sequence joins TRBV12-3 or TRBV12-4 and TRBJ1-1; the D is unclear. This CDR3 comprises 14 residues. Trimming shortened V by 6 bases and J by 1 base, and 12 bases separated the two germline ends. The CDR3 sequence: CASRGNQTNTEAFF. The CDR3 coding sequence is TGTGCCAGCAGGGGGAACCAGACGAACACTGAAGCTTTCTTT.

This clonotype was observed many times. This rearrangement joins TRBV4-3 to TRBJ1-5; TRBD1 is a possible D gene (6 bases). Germline V gene lookup returns CDR1 LGHNA and CDR2 YSLEER. The CDR3 extends over 15 amino acids. V gave up 0 bases and J gave up 7 bases, with 13 bases separating them. The CDR3 is CASSQDGQGRQPQHF. CDR3 in DNA: TGCGCCAGCAGCCAAGATGGGCAGGGGAGGCAGCCCCAGCATTTT.

In this sample, this clonotype turned up a few times. The chain links TRBV20-1 to TRBJ2-3; D is ambiguous. The germline gives CDR1 DFQATT, CDR2 SNEGSKA (reference sequence). The V end was cut by 0 bases, the J end by 2 bases, with 12 bases between. The CDR3 totals 15 residues. The CDR3, as DNA: TGCAGTGCTAGAGATCAATGGAGTATCACAGATACGCAGTATTTT. Translated, it gives CSARDQWSITDTQYF.

This clonotype was counted only a few times. The chain employs TRBV12-3 or TRBV12-4 and TRBJ1-1; 7 bases line up with TRBD1. V shed 10 bases, J shed 0 bases, and the junction held 17 bases outside the gene matches. CDR3 length: 17 amino acids. The CDR3 DNA sequence: TGTGCCACGCAAGGGGGCAGGCGACTAGGGATGAACACTGAAGCTTTCTTT. Encoded protein: CATQGGRRLGMNTEAFF.

There are a few counts of this clonotype. The V gene is TRBV12-3 or TRBV12-4, the J gene TRBJ2-2, with 7 positions matching TRBD2. J lost 2 bases, V lost 2 bases, and 5 bases had no gene match. The CDR3 has 16 amino acids. The CDR3 spells CASSLLRGVNTGELFF. The CDR3 region has the DNA TGTGCCAGCAGTTTACTTCGGGGGGTCAACACCGGGGAGCTGTTTTTT.

This rearrangement joins TRBV15 to TRBJ1-6, with D unresolved. Trimming removed 5 bases from V and 7 bases from J, with 9 bases in between. CDR3 length: 13 amino acids. Per germline, CDR1 LNHNV and CDR2 YYDKDF (reference sequence). The CDR3 nucleotides read TGTGCCACCAGCTCCAGACTAAATTCACCCCTCCACTTT. Translated: CATSSRLNSPLHF.

V usage is TRBV20-1 and J usage is TRBJ1-2, with 8 bases fitting TRBD1. V shed 7 bases, J shed 7 bases, and the junction held 8 bases outside the gene matches. Germline V lookup: CDR1 DFQATT, CDR2 SNEGSKA (reference sequence). The CDR3 totals 12 residues. The CDR3 bases are TGCAGTGTCTCCCGGCAGGGGGCTGGCTACACCTTC. Its protein is CSVSRQGAGYTF.

In this sample, this clonotype turned up a few times. The V and J genes are TRBV27 and TRBJ1-4; D is perhaps TRBD1 (6 bases). V dropped 3 bases and J dropped 0 bases, with 8 bases sitting between them. CDR3 length: 15 amino acids. Germline V gives CDR1 MNHEY, CDR2 SMNVEV (reference sequence). For the CDR3, the DNA is TGTGCCAGCAGTTTTCACAGGGCAACTAATGAAAAACTGTTTTTT. Translating gives CASSFHRATNEKLFF.

The rearrangement links TRBV15 to TRBJ1-5; possibly TRBD1 for D (5 bases). The germline V and J ends were trimmed by 0 bases and 7 bases, with 13 bases remaining between them. Germline CDR1 reads LNHNV; CDR2 reads YYDKDF (reference sequence). This CDR3 is 15 amino acids long. The CDR3 sequence is CATSRDKRGGQPQHF. For the CDR3, the DNA is TGTGCCACCAGCAGAGATAAAAGGGGCGGACAGCCCCAGCATTTT.

This clonotype was detected a few times. The rearrangement joins TRBV5-1 to TRBJ1-3, with 9 bases that match TRBD1. Losses at the gene ends were 1 base for V and 4 bases for J; bases not matched to a gene: 3. This CDR3 contains 15 residues. Germline values: CDR1 SGHRS, CDR2 YFSETQ. CDR3: CASSLRTGEGNTIYF. The CDR3 DNA reads as TGCGCCAGCAGCTTGAGGACAGGGGAAGGAAACACCATATATTTT. Combining the CDR3 with reference TRBV5-1 and TRBJ1-3 gives the whole variable domain KAGVTQTPRYLIKTRGQQVTLSCSPISGHRSVSWYQQTPGQGLQFLFEYFSETQRNKGNFPGRFSGRQFSNSRSEMNVSTLELGDSALYLCASSLRTGEGNTIYFGEGSWLTVV.

This clonotype was picked up many times. This chain uses TRBV7-9 with TRBJ2-3; TRBD2 might be the D (7 bases). The CDR3 contains 19 residues. Trimming pared 5 bases from V and 0 bases from J, leaving 24 bases between. The V gene's germline CDR1 is SEHNR and CDR2 FQNEAQ (reference sequence). CDR3 nucleotide sequence: TGTGCCAGCAGCCTGAGACGTCGGGGGGCAATTCATAGCACAGATACGCAGTATTTT. It codes for CASSLRRRGAIHSTDTQYF.

A few counts support this clonotype. The rearrangement joins TRBV7-2 to TRBJ2-3; TRBD2 aligns across 9 bases. This CDR3 region has 16 residues. The J segment lost 7 bases and the V segment lost 5 bases, leaving 13 bases of the junction unmatched. In germline, CDR1 is SGHTA, CDR2 FQGNSA. This CDR3 reads CASSPRSSGGIHTQYF. The CDR3 DNA reads TGTGCCAGCAGCCCCCGTAGTAGCGGGGGAATCCATACGCAGTATTTT.

The CDR3 nucleotides are TGCAGTGCTAGAGAGCCAGCGGGGGGGCTGGAGACCCAGTACTTC. This sequence encodes CSAREPAGGLETQYF. The chain couples TRBV20-1 to TRBJ2-5; TRBD2 agrees at 10 bases. The V segment lost 0 bases and the J segment 5 bases; nucleotides outside the gene matches: 6. CDR3 length: 15 amino acids. CDR1 and CDR2 (germline): DFQATT, SNEGSKA (reference sequence).

This chain links TRBV5-1 with TRBJ2-1; the match to TRBD1 covers 7 bases. Germline values: CDR1 SGHRS, CDR2 YFSETQ. The CDR3 loop spans 15 amino acids. Trimming cost V 0 bases and J 6 bases; bases outside gene matches: 6. CDR3 sequence reads: CASSLVGQRANEQFF. The CDR3 nucleotides read TGCGCCAGCAGCTTGGTGGGACAGAGGGCCAATGAGCAGTTCTTC.

The table lists this clonotype with many counts. The V gene is TRBV12-3 or TRBV12-4, the J gene TRBJ1-1, with D possibly matching TRBD1 (5 bases). This CDR3 is 16 amino acids long. Trimming cost V 4 bases and J 1 base, with 16 bases left between them. The CDR3 is CASSYRDGLKNTEAFF. CDR3 bases: TGTGCCAGCAGTTACCGGGACGGGTTGAAGAACACTGAAGCTTTCTTT.

This clonotype was detected a few times. The chain links TRBV6-6 to TRBJ1-5, with a weak D call TRBD1 (5 bases). The CDR3 covers 17 residues. V lost 6 bases and J 0 bases, leaving 18 bases between the germline ends. Germline-derived CDR1 and CDR2 are MNHNY and SVGAGI (reference sequence). The CDR3 loop reads CASSLPRDLSSNQPQHF. The CDR3 region has the DNA TGTGCCAGCAGCCTCCCCCGGGACTTAAGTAGCAATCAGCCCCAGCATTTT.

The sample holds a few counts of this clonotype. For the CDR3, the DNA is TGTGCCAGCAGCCCGTCGGGTAGACAGGCAAACTATGGCTACACCTTC. Its translation is CASSPSGRQANYGYTF. The chain uses TRBV5-4 and TRBJ1-2; D may be TRBD1 (6 bases). In germline, CDR1 is SGHNT, CDR2 YYREEE (reference sequence). The CDR3 is 16 amino acids. Trimming cost V 4 bases and J 2 bases, with 18 bases left between them.

The sample holds a few counts of this clonotype. The J gene is TRBJ2-1, the V gene TRBV24-1, with D tentatively TRBD2 (5 bases). Germline CDR1 is KGHDR and CDR2 is SFDVKD. The ends were cut back, 9 bases at V and 2 bases at J, with 16 bases in the middle. The CDR3 has 15 amino acids. CDR3 sequence reads: CATLPGSATYNEQFF. The CDR3 DNA sequence: TGTGCCACCTTGCCGGGGTCCGCAACCTACAATGAGCAGTTCTTC.

The chain has TRBV10-3 and TRBJ2-6, with D possibly TRBD1 on 5 matching bases. The CDR3 length is 14 residues. Germline CDR1 is ENHRY and CDR2 is SYGVKD. V shed 4 bases and J shed 4 bases, with 8 bases lying between them. The CDR3 nucleotides read TGTGCCATCAGTGGGGGCCAGGGGGCCAACGTCCTGACTTTC. This gives the protein CAISGGQGANVLTF.

Only a few counts were recorded for this clonotype. The V gene is TRBV5-1, the J gene TRBJ2-2, with D uncertain. Germline V CDR1 and CDR2: SGHRS, YFSETQ. V was pared by 4 bases and J by 7 bases, with 17 bases between. The CDR3 has 15 amino acids. The CDR3 here is CASSRTSGIGGELFF. CDR3 DNA sequence: TGCGCCAGCAGCCGTACAAGTGGGATCGGCGGGGAGCTGTTTTTT.

This clonotype was seen more than once but under ten times. This sequence joins TRBV5-4 and TRBJ1-1, with D uncertain. Germline V lookup: CDR1 SGHNT, CDR2 YYREEE (reference sequence). The V gene lost 1 base and the J gene lost 1 base, with 14 bases spanning the gap. CDR3 size: 16 residues. CDR3 sequence reads: CASSLTEYLKNTEAFF. DNA for the CDR3: TGTGCCAGCAGCTTGACGGAATACCTCAAGAACACTGAAGCTTTCTTT.

V and J are TRBV10-3 and TRBJ1-5, with D unclear. Deletions cut 0 bases from V and 2 bases from J, with 8 bases between. CDR1 ENHRY and CDR2 SYGVKD come from the germline V gene. The CDR3 contains 15 residues. The CDR3 region is CAISESLGGNQPQHF. Written as DNA, the CDR3 is TGTGCCATCAGTGAGTCTTTAGGCGGCAATCAGCCCCAGCATTTT.

DNA of the CDR3: TGTGCCAGCAGTACTTCAGGGACAGGGGCCCCTCCCTATGGCTACACCTTC. It codes for CASSTSGTGAPPYGYTF. The V and J genes are TRBV28 and TRBJ1-2; 10 bases are shared with TRBD1. This CDR3 comprises 17 residues. V shed 5 bases, J shed 4 bases, and the junction held 13 bases outside the gene matches. The V gene's germline CDR1 is MDHEN and CDR2 SYDVKM.

V is TRBV4-2 and J is TRBJ2-1, with 8 bases matching TRBD2. Germline V gene lookup returns CDR1 LGHNA and CDR2 YNFKEQ. Unmatched junction bases numbered 5, after V lost 3 bases and J lost 4 bases. The length of the CDR3 is 15 residues. DNA for the CDR3: TGTGCCAGCAGCCACCTTAGCGGGGAGTACAATGAGCAGTTCTTC. Translated, it gives CASSHLSGEYNEQFF.

The chain has TRBV29-1 and TRBJ2-3; the D call may be TRBD1 or TRBD2 (7 bases each). Germline CDR1 is SQVTM and CDR2 is ANQGSEA. Between the trimmed V and J ends, which lost 3 bases and 1 base, there was a span of 17 bases. This CDR3 has 16 amino acids. The DNA of the CDR3 is TGCAGCGTTGATCCCCGATCAGGGGGGGGCACAGATACGCAGTATTTT. Its protein product is CSVDPRSGGGTDTQYF.

A few counts support this clonotype. The chain is built from TRBV5-5 and TRBJ2-7, with 10 bases identical to TRBD1. The CDR3 has 15 amino acids. Germline values: CDR1 SGHKS, CDR2 YYEKEE (reference sequence). V trimming: 4 bases; J trimming: 6 bases; junction bases outside the gene matches: 10. The CDR3 protein is CASSRVGTGAREQYV. CDR3 sequence (DNA): TGTGCCAGCAGCCGAGTTGGGACAGGGGCTCGCGAGCAGTACGTC.